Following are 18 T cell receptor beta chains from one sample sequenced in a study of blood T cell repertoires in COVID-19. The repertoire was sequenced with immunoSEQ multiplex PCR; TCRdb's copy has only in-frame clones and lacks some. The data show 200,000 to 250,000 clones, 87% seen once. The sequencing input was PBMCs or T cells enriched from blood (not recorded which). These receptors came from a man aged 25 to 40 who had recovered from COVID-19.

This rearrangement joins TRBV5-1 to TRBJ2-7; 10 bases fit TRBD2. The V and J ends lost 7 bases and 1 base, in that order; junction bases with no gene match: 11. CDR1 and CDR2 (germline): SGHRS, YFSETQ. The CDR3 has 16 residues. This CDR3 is CASHSNPSGSSYEQYF. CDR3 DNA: TGCGCCAGCCATTCTAACCCTAGCGGGAGTTCCTACGAGCAGTACTTC. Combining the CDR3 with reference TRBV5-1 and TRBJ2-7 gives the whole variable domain KAGVTQTPRYLIKTRGQQVTLSCSPISGHRSVSWYQQTPGQGLQFLFEYFSETQRNKGNFPGRFSGRQFSNSRSEMNVSTLELGDSALYLCASHSNPSGSSYEQYFGPGTRLTVT.

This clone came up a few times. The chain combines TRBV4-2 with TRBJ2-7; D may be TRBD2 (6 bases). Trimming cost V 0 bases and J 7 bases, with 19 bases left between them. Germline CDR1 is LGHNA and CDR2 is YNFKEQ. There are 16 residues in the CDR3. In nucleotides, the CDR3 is TGTGCCAGCAGCCAAGAGATGGAGGGAGCAGCTTGGGAGCAGTACTTC. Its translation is CASSQEMEGAAWEQYF.

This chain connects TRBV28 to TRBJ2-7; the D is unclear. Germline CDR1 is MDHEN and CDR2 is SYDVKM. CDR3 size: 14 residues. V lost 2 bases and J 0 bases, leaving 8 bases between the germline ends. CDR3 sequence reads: CASSLRLSSYEQYF. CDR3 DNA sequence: TGTGCCAGCAGTTTAAGACTTAGCTCCTACGAGCAGTACTTC.

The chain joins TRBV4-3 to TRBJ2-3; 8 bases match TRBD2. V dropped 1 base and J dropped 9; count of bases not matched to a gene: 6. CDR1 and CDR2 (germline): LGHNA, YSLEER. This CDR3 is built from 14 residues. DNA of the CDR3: TGCGCCAGCAGCCAAGGGCGGGCTAGCGGGACGCAGTATTTT. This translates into CASSQGRASGTQYF.

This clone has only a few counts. The CDR3 coding sequence is TGCGCCAGCAGCCTAACCGCCAGAGGAGGGTTGGGCTACACCTTC. This codes for CASSLTARGGLGYTF. The rearrangement links TRBV10-2 to TRBJ1-2; D gene uncertain. V shed 6 bases and J shed 8 bases, with 22 bases lying between them. The CDR3 spans 15 residues. Germline lookup yields CDR1 WSHSY and CDR2 SAAADI.

CDR3 sequence: CATDGGDRGFRLGQPQHF. The CDR3 coding sequence is TGTGCCACCGACGGTGGGGACAGGGGTTTTAGGTTGGGTCAGCCCCAGCATTTT. The chain employs TRBV19 and TRBJ1-5; TRBD1 matches 10 bases. V lost 10 bases, J lost 6 bases, and 21 bases stayed unmatched. The CDR3 loop spans 18 amino acids. CDR1 and CDR2 (germline): LNHDA, SQIVND (reference sequence).

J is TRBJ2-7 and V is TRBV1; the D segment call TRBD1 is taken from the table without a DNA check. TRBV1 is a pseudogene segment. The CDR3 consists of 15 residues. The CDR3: CTSSHVGGPYYEQYF. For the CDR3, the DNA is TGCACCAGCAGCCACGTAGGGGGACCTTACTACGAGCAGTACTTC.

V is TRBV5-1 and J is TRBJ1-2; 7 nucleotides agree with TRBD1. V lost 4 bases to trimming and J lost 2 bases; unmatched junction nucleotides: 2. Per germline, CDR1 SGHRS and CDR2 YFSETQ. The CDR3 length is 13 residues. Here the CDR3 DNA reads TGCGCCAGCAGCCCGGACAGGAACTATGGCTACACCTTC. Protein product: CASSPDRNYGYTF.

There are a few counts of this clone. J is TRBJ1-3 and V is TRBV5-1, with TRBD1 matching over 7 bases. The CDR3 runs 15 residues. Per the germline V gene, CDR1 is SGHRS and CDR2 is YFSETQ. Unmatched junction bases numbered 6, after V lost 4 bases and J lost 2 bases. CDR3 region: CASSPEGTAGNTIYF. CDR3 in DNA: TGCGCCAGCAGCCCGGAGGGGACAGCTGGAAACACCATATATTTT.

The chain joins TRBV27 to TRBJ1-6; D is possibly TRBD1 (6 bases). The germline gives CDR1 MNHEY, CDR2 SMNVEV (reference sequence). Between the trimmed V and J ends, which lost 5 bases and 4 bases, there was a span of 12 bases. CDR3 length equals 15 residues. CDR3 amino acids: CASSPKDSYNSPLHF. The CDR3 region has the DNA TGTGCCAGCAGTCCCAAGGACAGTTATAATTCACCCCTCCACTTT.

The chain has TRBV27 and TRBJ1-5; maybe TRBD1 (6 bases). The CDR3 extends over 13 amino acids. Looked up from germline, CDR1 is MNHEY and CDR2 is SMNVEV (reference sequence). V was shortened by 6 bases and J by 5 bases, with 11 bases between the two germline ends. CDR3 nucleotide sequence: TGTGCCAGCAGACAGGGTTTGGATCAGCCCCAGCATTTT. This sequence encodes CASRQGLDQPQHF.

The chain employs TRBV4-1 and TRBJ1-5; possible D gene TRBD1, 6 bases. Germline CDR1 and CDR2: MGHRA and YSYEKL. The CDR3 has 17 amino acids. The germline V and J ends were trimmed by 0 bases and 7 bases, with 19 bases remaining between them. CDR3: CASSQDQKGGSNQPQHF. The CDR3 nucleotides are TGCGCCAGCAGCCAAGATCAAAAGGGGGGGTCGAACCAGCCCCAGCATTTT.

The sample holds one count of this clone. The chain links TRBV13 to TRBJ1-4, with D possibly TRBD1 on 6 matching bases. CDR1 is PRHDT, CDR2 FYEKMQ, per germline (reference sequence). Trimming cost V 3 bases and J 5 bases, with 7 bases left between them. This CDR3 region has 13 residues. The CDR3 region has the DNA TGTGCCAGCAGCTTGGGGGCGAATGAAAAACTGTTTTTT. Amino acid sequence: CASSLGANEKLFF.

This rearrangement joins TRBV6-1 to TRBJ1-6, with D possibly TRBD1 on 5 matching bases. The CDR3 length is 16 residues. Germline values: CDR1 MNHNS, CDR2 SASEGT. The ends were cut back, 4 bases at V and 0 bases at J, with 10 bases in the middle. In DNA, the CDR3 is TGTGCCAGCAGTGCACAGGCGAGCTCCTATAATTCACCCCTCCACTTT. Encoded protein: CASSAQASSYNSPLHF.

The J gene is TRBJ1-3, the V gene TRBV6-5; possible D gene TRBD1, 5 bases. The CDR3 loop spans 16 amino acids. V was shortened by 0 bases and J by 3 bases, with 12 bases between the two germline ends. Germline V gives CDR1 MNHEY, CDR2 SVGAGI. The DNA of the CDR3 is TGTGCCAGCAGTTACTCTTATGGGGCTAGTGGAAACACCATATATTTT. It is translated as CASSYSYGASGNTIYF.

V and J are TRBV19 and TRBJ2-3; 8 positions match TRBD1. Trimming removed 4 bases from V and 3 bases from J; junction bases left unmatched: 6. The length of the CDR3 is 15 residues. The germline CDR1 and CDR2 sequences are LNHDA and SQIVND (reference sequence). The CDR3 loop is CASSTRDRLTDTQYF. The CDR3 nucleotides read TGTGCCAGTAGTACCCGGGACAGGCTTACAGATACGCAGTATTTT.

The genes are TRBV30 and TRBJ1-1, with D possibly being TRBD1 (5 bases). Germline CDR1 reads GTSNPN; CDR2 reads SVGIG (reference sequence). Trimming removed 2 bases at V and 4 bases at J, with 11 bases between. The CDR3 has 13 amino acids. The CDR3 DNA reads TGTGCCTGGAGTACCCGGGGGGTCACTGAAGCTTTCTTT. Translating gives CAWSTRGVTEAFF. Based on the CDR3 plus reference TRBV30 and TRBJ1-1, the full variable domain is SQTIHQWPATLVQPVGSPLSLECTVEGTSNPNLYWYRQAAGRGLQLLFYSVGIGQISSEVPQNLSASRPQDRQFILSSKKLLLSDSGFYLCAWSTRGVTEAFFGQGTRLTVV.

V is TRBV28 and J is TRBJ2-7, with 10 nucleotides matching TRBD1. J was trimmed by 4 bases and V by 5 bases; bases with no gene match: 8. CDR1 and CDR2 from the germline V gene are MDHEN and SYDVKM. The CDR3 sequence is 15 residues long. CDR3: CASSPRQGAQYEQYF. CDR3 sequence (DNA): TGTGCCAGCAGTCCCCGACAGGGGGCCCAATACGAGCAGTACTTC.